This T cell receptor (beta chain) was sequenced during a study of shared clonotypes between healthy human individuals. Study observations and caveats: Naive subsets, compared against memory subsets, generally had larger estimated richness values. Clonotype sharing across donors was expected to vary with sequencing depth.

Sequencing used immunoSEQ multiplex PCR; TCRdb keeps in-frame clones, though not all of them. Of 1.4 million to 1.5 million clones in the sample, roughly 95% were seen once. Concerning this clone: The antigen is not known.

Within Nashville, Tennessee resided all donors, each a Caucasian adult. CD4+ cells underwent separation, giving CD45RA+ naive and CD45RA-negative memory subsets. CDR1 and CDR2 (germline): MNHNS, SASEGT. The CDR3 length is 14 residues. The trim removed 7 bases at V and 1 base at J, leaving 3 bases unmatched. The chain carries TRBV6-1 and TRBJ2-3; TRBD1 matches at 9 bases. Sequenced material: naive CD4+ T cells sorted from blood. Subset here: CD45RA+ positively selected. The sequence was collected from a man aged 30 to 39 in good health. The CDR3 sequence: CASTRDRGTDTQYF. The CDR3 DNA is TGTGCCAGCACCCGGGACAGGGGCACAGATACGCAGTATTTT.